Each of the 7 T cell receptor beta chains below was sequenced from the same sample in a study of shared clonotypes between healthy human individuals. Repertoires were generated with immunoSEQ multiplex PCR, while TCRdb's copy carries only in-frame clones and drops some. Of approximately 2,200,000 clones in the sample, about 92% were seen once. Naive-designated CD8 cells lacked CD45RO, were positively enriched for CCR7, and omitted terminally differentiated effector memory CD45RA+ cells. The sample consisted of naive CD8+ T cells from PBMCs. The origin of the receptors is a man aged 18-30 years in good health. Some clones in this sample may be carry-over from other donors' samples.

The chain recombines TRBV11-2 with TRBJ1-1, with D perhaps matching TRBD1 (5 bases). V lost 8 bases, J lost 5 bases, and 12 bases lay in between. The CDR3 contains 12 residues. Germline V CDR1 and CDR2: SGHAT, FQNNGV. CDR3 amino acids: CASGGGWTEAFF. In nucleotides, the CDR3 is TGTGCCAGCGGGGGTGGCTGGACTGAAGCTTTCTTT.

The chain employs TRBV7-7 and TRBJ2-3; 7 positions agree with TRBD2. Per the germline V gene, CDR1 is SSHAT and CDR2 is FNYEAQ (reference sequence). This CDR3 contains 16 residues. V was clipped by 5 bases and J by 1 base; unmatched bases: 9. CDR3 DNA sequence: TGTGCCAGCAGCCTAAGACTAGCCCGGGGCACAGATACGCAGTATTTT. This sequence encodes CASSLRLARGTDTQYF.

The chain employs TRBV5-1 and TRBJ2-5; D may correspond to TRBD1 or TRBD2 (6 bases each). Trimming shortened V by 4 bases and J by 4 bases, and 17 bases separated the two germline ends. Germline loops: CDR1 SGHRS, CDR2 YFSETQ. The CDR3 has 15 amino acids. The CDR3 loop is CASSPGLGAGETQYF. For the CDR3, the DNA is TGCGCCAGCAGCCCGGGACTGGGGGCCGGAGAGACCCAGTACTTC.

The chain links TRBV23-1 to TRBJ1-4; the D is unclear. TRBV23-1 is an ORF for which the function is uncertain. CDR3 size: 13 residues. The V and J ends lost 4 bases and 5 bases respectively, with 8 bases between them. CDR3 sequence: CASSLAKNEKLFF. The CDR3 region has the DNA TGCGCCAGCAGTCTTGCCAAAAATGAAAAACTGTTTTTT.

The chain has TRBV7-9 and TRBJ2-2; D is possibly TRBD1 or TRBD2 (6 bases each). Trimming removed 7 bases at V and 3 bases at J, with 15 bases between. From germline, CDR1 is SEHNR and CDR2 FQNEAQ (reference sequence). The length of the CDR3 is 15 residues. CDR3 nucleotide sequence: TGTGCCAGCACCGGAGGGGGACTCGACACCGGGGAGCTGTTTTTT. It is translated as CASTGGGLDTGELFF.

V gene TRBV19 combines with J gene TRBJ1-2, with 9 bases that match TRBD1. Germline lookup yields CDR1 LNHDA and CDR2 SQIVND (reference sequence). CDR3 length: 15 residues. V dropped 5 bases and J dropped 2; count of bases not matched to a gene: 6. This CDR3 is CASSVPGQGNYGYTF. In DNA, the CDR3 is TGTGCCAGTAGTGTGCCGGGACAGGGAAACTATGGCTACACCTTC.

This chain connects TRBV27 to TRBJ2-3; D unresolved. Germline V gene data show CDR1 as MNHEY and CDR2 as SMNVEV (reference sequence). The CDR3 is 13 amino acids. Trimming stripped 4 bases from V and 4 bases from J, with 9 bases between. The CDR3 protein is CASSSSPADTQYF. The DNA of the CDR3 is TGTGCCAGCAGTTCGTCCCCGGCAGATACGCAGTATTTT.